One and the same sample provided the 22 T cell receptor beta chains below, sequenced in a study of T cell responses to AZD1222 COVID-19 vaccine. The protocol was immunoSEQ multiplex PCR, while the TCRdb copy is restricted to in-frame clones and leaves out a portion. Of some 200,000 clones in the sample, 91% are singletons; the top ten hold around 3.5%. This sample comprised peripheral blood, obtained 28 days after the second AZD1222 dose. These receptors came from an adult who received the AZD1222 COVID-19 vaccine.

In this sample, this clone turned up a few times. V gene TRBV11-2 combines with J gene TRBJ1-5; TRBD1 matches at 8 bases. Germline V lookup: CDR1 SGHAT, CDR2 FQNNGV. The CDR3 spans 18 residues. Trimming took 4 bases from V and 0 from J; bases not matched to a gene: 11. The chain's CDR3 is CASSSGTGERYSNQPQHF. The CDR3 DNA reads TGTGCCAGCAGCTCCGGGACAGGAGAAAGGTATAGCAATCAGCCCCAGCATTTT.

The chain combines TRBV28 with TRBJ2-3, with D unresolved. CDR1 is MDHEN and CDR2 is SYDVKM in the germline V gene. Deletions cut 1 base from V and 1 base from J, with 9 bases between. The CDR3 consists of 15 residues. The CDR3 nucleotides read TGTGCCAGCAGTTTATCCTGGGCCGGCACAGATACGCAGTATTTT. It specifies CASSLSWAGTDTQYF. The full variable domain, in which reference TRBV28 and TRBJ2-3 provide the parts outside the CDR3, is DVKVTQSSRYLVKRTGEKVFLECVQDMDHENMFWYRQDPGLGLRLIYFSYDVKMKEKGDIPEGYSVSREKKERFSLILESASTNQTSMYLCASSLSWAGTDTQYFGPGTRLTVL.

This clone was observed a handful of times. This rearrangement joins TRBV30 to TRBJ1-1, with D possibly being TRBD1 (6 bases). CDR3 size: 13 residues. The V end was cut by 1 base, the J end by 7 bases, with 13 bases between. Looked up from germline, CDR1 is GTSNPN and CDR2 is SVGIG (reference sequence). The CDR3 loop reads CAWSDGGGGEAFF. DNA of the CDR3: TGTGCCTGGAGTGACGGGGGAGGGGGTGAAGCTTTCTTT.

This rearrangement joins TRBV30 to TRBJ1-6, with D unclear. The germline CDR1 and CDR2 sequences are GTSNPN and SVGIG (reference sequence). This CDR3 contains 14 residues. Deletions cut 4 bases from V and 5 bases from J, with 12 bases between. Here the CDR3 DNA reads TGTGCCTGGACTCTTGGAGGGAATAATTCACCCCTCCACTTT. Translated, it gives CAWTLGGNNSPLHF.

The genes are TRBV4-3 and TRBJ2-7, with no clear D. With 0 bases removed from V and 0 bases from J, the gap between germline ends came to 9 bases. The germline CDR1 and CDR2 sequences are LGHNA and YSLEER. The CDR3 runs 15 residues. The CDR3 loop is CASSQDRSPSYEQYF. The CDR3 DNA is TGCGCCAGCAGCCAAGATAGGTCACCCTCCTACGAGCAGTACTTC.

This chain links TRBV5-1 with TRBJ2-1; tentative D call: TRBD2 (6 bases). There are 16 residues in the CDR3. Germline V gene data show CDR1 as SGHRS and CDR2 as YFSETQ. Deletions cut 3 bases from V and 1 base from J, with 14 bases between. The CDR3 here is CASSSQAGLSYNEQFF. The CDR3 DNA sequence: TGCGCCAGCAGCTCCCAAGCGGGCCTTTCCTACAATGAGCAGTTCTTC.

The chain links TRBV7-2 to TRBJ1-1, with D maybe TRBD1 (6 bases). Germline-derived CDR1 and CDR2 are SGHTA and FQGNSA. The CDR3 loop spans 15 amino acids. V was cut by 8 bases and J by 1 base, with 17 bases left in between. The CDR3 sequence is CASRNGGAGNTEAFF. The CDR3 coding sequence is TGTGCCAGCCGCAACGGGGGGGCGGGGAACACTGAAGCTTTCTTT.

This sequence joins TRBV2 and TRBJ1-3; no clear D gene. Germline V gives CDR1 SNHLY, CDR2 FYNNEI. This CDR3 has 14 amino acids. V was pared by 6 bases and J by 0 bases, with 9 bases between. This CDR3 is CASRPRGSGNTIYF. The CDR3 DNA sequence: TGTGCCAGCAGGCCGCGAGGCTCTGGAAACACCATATATTTT.

The gene calls are TRBV7-9 and TRBJ2-5, with 7 positions matching TRBD2. The CDR3 runs 15 residues. V shed 2 bases and J 5 bases; nucleotides not matched to a gene: 8. Per the germline V gene, CDR1 is SEHNR and CDR2 is FQNEAQ (reference sequence). The CDR3 DNA is TGTGCCAGCAGCTTAAATGCGGGAGTAGGTGAGACCCAGTACTTC. This translates into CASSLNAGVGETQYF.

The chain employs TRBV19 and TRBJ2-1; the D gene could be TRBD1 or TRBD2 (5 bases each). V was trimmed by 2 bases and J by 0 bases, leaving 14 bases between them. The CDR3 is made up of 17 amino acids. CDR1 and CDR2 (germline): LNHDA, SQIVND (reference sequence). CDR3 in DNA: TGTGCCAGTAGTATAACCCCGGGGCCTAGCTCCTACAATGAGCAGTTCTTC. This codes for CASSITPGPSSYNEQFF.

V usage is TRBV9 and J usage is TRBJ2-2; tentative D call: TRBD1 (5 bases). V was shortened by 8 bases and J by 4 bases, with 12 bases between the two germline ends. The CDR3 is 13 amino acids. Germline CDR1 SGDLS, CDR2 YYNGEE. CDR3 coding DNA: TGTGCCAGTAATCAGGGTGGCACCGGGGAGCTGTTTTTT. Translating gives CASNQGGTGELFF.

The V call is TRBV4-3, the J call TRBJ2-7; 7 nucleotides match TRBD1. The V and J ends lost 4 bases and 4 bases, in that order; junction bases with no gene match: 10. CDR1 and CDR2 (germline): LGHNA, YSLEER. The CDR3 totals 15 residues. CDR3 nucleotide sequence: TGCGCCAGCAGCCGGAGACAGGGATTCCAATACGAGCAGTACTTC. This codes for CASSRRQGFQYEQYF.

This chain joins TRBV10-1 and TRBJ2-7; no reliable D call. V gave up 6 bases and J gave up 3 bases, with 6 bases separating them. Germline CDR1 WNHNN, CDR2 SYGVQD (reference sequence). The CDR3 sequence is 11 residues long. CDR3 sequence: CASRSYYEQYF. The CDR3 DNA reads TGCGCCAGCAGGTCTTACTACGAGCAGTACTTC.

This rearrangement joins TRBV9 to TRBJ2-7; 9 positions agree with TRBD2. Losses at the gene ends were 3 bases for V and 5 bases for J; bases not matched to a gene: 9. The CDR3 covers 15 residues. Germline V gene lookup returns CDR1 SGDLS and CDR2 YYNGEE. The CDR3 sequence is CASSALAGDSDEQYF. The CDR3 DNA is TGTGCCAGCAGCGCCTTAGCGGGAGATAGCGACGAGCAGTACTTC. Using reference TRBV9 and TRBJ2-7 for the parts outside the CDR3, the full variable domain is DSGVTQTPKHLITATGQRVTLRCSPRSGDLSVYWYQQSLDQGLQFLIQYYNGEERAKGNILERFSAQQFPDLHSELNLSSLELGDSALYFCASSALAGDSDEQYFGPGTRLTVT.

The rearrangement links TRBV15 to TRBJ1-4, with no clear D. Trimming cost V 5 bases and J 8 bases, with 18 bases left between them. The CDR3 extends over 15 amino acids. The V gene's germline CDR1 is LNHNV and CDR2 YYDKDF (reference sequence). CDR3 sequence reads: CATSFGEAEGEKLFF. DNA for the CDR3: TGTGCCACCAGCTTCGGCGAGGCCGAAGGGGAAAAACTGTTTTTT.

The table lists this clone with a count of one. The chain uses TRBV11-3 and TRBJ1-1, with D uncertain. In germline, CDR1 is SGHNT, CDR2 YENEEA. The V end was cut by 0 bases, the J end by 5 bases, with 13 bases between. This CDR3 is 15 amino acids long. CDR3 coding DNA: TGTGCCAGCAGCTTAGATAGGCGGTCGAGTACTGAAGCTTTCTTT. Translating it yields CASSLDRRSSTEAFF.

The rearrangement joins TRBV28 to TRBJ1-6; 7 bases line up with TRBD1. Trimming removed 5 bases from V and 7 bases from J; junction bases left unmatched: 8. CDR1 and CDR2 (germline): MDHEN, SYDVKM. This CDR3 is built from 15 residues. In DNA, the CDR3 is TGTGCCAGCAGTCCCTCGACAGGGAAAAATTCACCCCTCCACTTT. Protein product: CASSPSTGKNSPLHF.

V gene TRBV19 combines with J gene TRBJ2-1; the D gene is possibly TRBD2 (6 bases). The germline CDR1 and CDR2 sequences are LNHDA and SQIVND (reference sequence). The CDR3 length is 15 residues. V dropped 7 bases and J dropped 0 bases, with 13 bases sitting between them. The CDR3 DNA reads TGTGCCAGTACTGCCGGAGGGAGCTCCTACAATGAGCAGTTCTTC. Protein product: CASTAGGSSYNEQFF.

V is TRBV27 and J is TRBJ1-3, with D maybe TRBD1 (5 bases). Germline CDR1 is MNHEY and CDR2 is SMNVEV (reference sequence). CDR3 length: 16 residues. The V and J ends lost 6 bases and 0 bases respectively, with 15 bases between them. CDR3 nucleotides: TGTGCCAGCAGAGGACACGGGAGCGGCTCTGGAAACACCATATATTTT. It specifies CASRGHGSGSGNTIYF.

The genes are TRBV3-1 (or the pseudogene TRBV3-2) and TRBJ2-3; weak D call: TRBD2 (5 bases). CDR3 size: 13 residues. Deletions cut 5 bases from V and 3 bases from J, with 9 bases between. Germline V CDR1 and CDR2: LGHDT, YNNKEL (reference sequence). CDR3 DNA sequence: TGTGCCAGCAGCGTGAGAGGGACAGATACGCAGTATTTT. This gives the protein CASSVRGTDTQYF.

V is TRBV12-2 and J is TRBJ1-2; the table assigns TRBD1, which was not confirmed against the DNA. TRBV12-2 is classified as a pseudogene. The CDR3 spans 14 residues. Here the CDR3 DNA reads TGTGCAAGTCGCTGTACAGGGGGCGGTGGTGGCTACACCTTC. This encodes CASRCTGGGGGYTF.

The chain combines TRBV9 with TRBJ2-5, with TRBD2 as a possible D gene (7 bases). The V end lost 2 bases, the J end lost 5 bases, and 13 bases lay between the germline ends. Germline V lookup: CDR1 SGDLS, CDR2 YYNGEE. The CDR3 is 14 residues long. CDR3 DNA: TGTGCCAGCAGCGTCGGCGGGGGCGTGGAGACCCAGTACTTC. It specifies CASSVGGGVETQYF.